The rows below give T cell receptor beta chains drawn from one sample of a study of T cell responses to AZD1222 COVID-19 vaccine. Sequencing used immunoSEQ multiplex PCR; TCRdb keeps in-frame clones, though not all of them. The repertoire includes 140,000 to 150,000 clones, 92% of them detected once, and 1.5% to 2% sits in the top ten. The source material was peripheral blood, sampled on day 0 of AZD1222 vaccination. The receptor source for this set is an adult in good health. Each CDR3 is given with its conserved first and last residue. A D gene is named only where the DNA matches it firmly. Rows give clone size only sometimes, using once, few, many, or a class for an expanded clone.

d_call j_call clone_size v_call cdr3_aa cdr3_nt
. TRBJ2-7 . TRBV19 CASTPYEQYF TGTGCCAGTACCCCCTACGAGCAGTACTTC
. TRBJ1-3 . TRBV10-3 CAISGPRQSSGNTIYF TGTGCCATCAGTGGGCCCCGACAGTCCTCTGGAAACACCATATATTTT
TRBD1 TRBJ1-2 . TRBV3-1/TRBV3-2 CASSTGGVYGYTF TGTGCCAGCAGTACAGGGGGCGTCTATGGCTACACCTTC
. TRBJ1-2 . TRBV19 CASSIGRGANYGYTF TGTGCCAGTAGTATCGGAAGGGGAGCTAACTATGGCTACACCTTC
TRBD2 TRBJ2-1 . TRBV29-1 CSVRLAGGFYNEQFF TGCAGCGTTCGGCTAGCGGGAGGGTTCTACAATGAGCAGTTCTTC
. TRBJ1-1 . TRBV2 CASSEGVNTEAFF TGTGCCAGCAGTGAAGGAGTGAACACTGAAGCTTTCTTT
. TRBJ2-3 . TRBV11-2 CASSCYPKPHTQYF TGTGCCAGCAGCTGCTACCCCAAGCCTCATACGCAGTATTTT
. TRBJ2-1 . TRBV7-2 CASSTYGTSIVQFF TGTGCCAGCAGCACCTACGGGACTTCCATCGTGCAGTTCTTC
TRBD1 TRBJ2-2 . TRBV15 CATSRDWTGSTGELFF TGTGCCACCAGCAGAGATTGGACAGGCTCCACCGGGGAGCTGTTTTTT
TRBD1 TRBJ1-1 . TRBV19 CASSIVSGGTEAFF TGTGCCAGTAGTATTGTCTCAGGGGGCACTGAAGCTTTCTTT
. TRBJ2-7 . TRBV5-1 CASSLGPPSYEQYF TGCGCCAGCAGCTTGGGGCCGCCTTCCTACGAGCAGTACTTC
. TRBJ1-3 . TRBV20-1 CSLSSGNTIYF TGCAGTCTGAGCTCTGGAAACACCATATATTTT
TRBD2 TRBJ2-2 once TRBV5-1 CASSPGLVYTGELFF TGCGCCAGCAGCCCTGGACTAGTCTACACCGGGGAGCTGTTTTTT
. TRBJ2-1 . TRBV27 CASMRLVNYNEQFF TGTGCCAGCATGCGTCTAGTTAATTACAATGAGCAGTTCTTC
. TRBJ1-4 . TRBV7-9 CASRFGGSARTNEKLFF TGTGCCAGCAGATTCGGGGGGTCGGCAAGAACTAATGAAAAACTGTTTTTT
. TRBJ1-1 . TRBV10-2 CASSESAGWGTEAFF TGCGCCAGCAGTGAGTCGGCAGGCTGGGGCACTGAAGCTTTCTTT
TRBD2 TRBJ2-5 . TRBV4-1 CASRGGLAGRETQYF TGCGCCTCTCGGGGGGGACTAGCGGGACGAGAGACCCAGTACTTC
. TRBJ1-2 . TRBV19 CASTADGSFQGNYGYTF TGTGCCAGTACCGCGGACGGATCATTCCAGGGTAACTATGGCTACACCTTC
. TRBJ2-7 . TRBV21-1 CASSKPNRLGSSGEQYF TGTGCCAGCAGCAAACCCAACCGACTAGGAAGTTCTGGGGAGCAGTACTTC
TRBD2 TRBJ2-1 . TRBV18 CASSPAGDRYNEQFF TGTGCCAGCTCACCAGCGGGAGATCGATACAATGAGCAGTTCTTC
TRBD1 TRBJ1-2 . TRBV11-2 CASSLGTGGWGYTF TGTGCCAGCAGCTTAGGGACAGGGGGGTGGGGCTACACCTTC
TRBD1 TRBJ2-2 . TRBV27 CASAPLGTGANTGELFF TGTGCCAGCGCTCCACTTGGGACAGGCGCGAACACCGGGGAGCTGTTTTTT
TRBD1 TRBJ1-6 . TRBV29-1 CSVVPGQGMGGALSSYNSPLHF TGCAGTGTAGTCCCCGGACAGGGGATGGGAGGTGCCCTAAGCTCCTATAATTCACCCCTCCACTTT
. TRBJ2-5 . TRBV11-2 CASSLGSGGQGMETQYF TGTGCCAGCAGCTTAGGTTCTGGGGGGCAGGGTATGGAGACCCAGTACTTC
TRBD2 TRBJ2-2 . TRBV27 CASTLRGLAGTDSRYTGELFF TGTGCCAGCACCCTAAGAGGACTAGCGGGGACGGATAGTCGATACACCGGGGAGCTGTTTTTT
. TRBJ1-1 . TRBV7-3 CASSLTGWGTEAFF TGTGCCAGCAGCTTAACGGGTTGGGGGACTGAAGCTTTCTTT
TRBD1 TRBJ1-1 . TRBV5-6 CASSLEGGGSEAFF TGTGCCAGCAGCTTAGAAGGGGGCGGCTCTGAAGCTTTCTTT
. TRBJ1-2 . TRBV7-9 CASSLEVNYGYTF TGTGCCAGCAGCTTAGAGGTAAACTATGGCTACACCTTC
. TRBJ2-7 . TRBV6-5 CASRPGQYYEQYF TGTGCCAGCAGACCCGGACAGTATTACGAGCAGTACTTC
TRBD2 TRBJ2-1 . TRBV7-8 CASSSGLAVVNEQFF TGTGCCAGCAGCTCCGGACTAGCGGTCGTAAATGAGCAGTTCTTC
. TRBJ1-4 . TRBV4-1 CASSQGLVQSRTNEKLFF TGCGCCAGCAGCCAAGGATTGGTACAGTCAAGGACTAATGAAAAACTGTTTTTT
TRBD2 TRBJ2-1 once TRBV28 CASSLEIGRAVNEQFF TGTGCCAGCAGTTTAGAGATCGGGAGGGCCGTAAATGAGCAGTTCTTC
. TRBJ2-2 . TRBV27 CASKFGPFAPLNTGELFF TGTGCCAGCAAGTTTGGCCCGTTTGCGCCTTTGAACACCGGGGAGCTGTTTTTT
TRBD1 TRBJ1-4 once TRBV28 CASSRTGPNEKLFF TGTGCCAGCAGTCGGACAGGGCCTAATGAAAAACTGTTTTTT
. TRBJ2-7 . TRBV6-5 CASSLGGDREYF TGTGCCAGCAGCCTCGGGGGAGATAGAGAGTACTTC
TRBD1 TRBJ2-1 . TRBV2 CASRDRGDEQFF TGTGCCAGCAGGGACAGGGGCGATGAGCAGTTCTTC
. TRBJ1-4 . TRBV5-6 CASSLVGAATNEKLFF TGTGCCAGCAGCTTGGTGGGGGCTGCAACTAATGAAAAACTGTTTTTT
TRBD1 TRBJ2-1 . TRBV18 CASSHRDRYNEQFF TGTGCCAGCTCACACCGGGACAGGTACAATGAGCAGTTCTTC
. TRBJ2-1 . TRBV7-2 CASRWRLRSYNEQFF TGTGCCAGCCGCTGGAGGCTCCGCTCCTACAATGAGCAGTTCTTC
TRBD1 TRBJ2-1 . TRBV6-5 CASPPGQGPSYEQFF TGTGCCAGTCCCCCGGGACAGGGCCCTTCTTATGAGCAGTTCTTC
TRBD1 TRBJ2-7 . TRBV6-5 CASRIGQGDYEQYF TGTGCCAGCAGGATTGGGCAGGGGGATTACGAGCAGTACTTC
TRBD2 TRBJ2-1 . TRBV18 CASSPRLAGAINEQFF TGTGCCAGCTCACCACGACTAGCGGGAGCTATCAATGAGCAGTTCTTC
. TRBJ1-6 . TRBV18 CASSPYGSSYNSPLHF TGTGCCAGCTCACCGTATGGAAGCTCCTATAATTCACCCCTCCACTTT
TRBD1 TRBJ2-7 once TRBV13 CASSPPDRGLREQYF TGTGCCAGCAGCCCACCGGACAGGGGTTTGCGCGAGCAGTACTTC
. TRBJ2-1 . TRBV6-1 CASSEASGGSYNEQFF TGTGCCAGCAGTGAAGCTAGCGGAGGCTCCTACAATGAGCAGTTCTTC
. TRBJ1-4 . TRBV2 CASSEPQREPKLFF TGTGCCAGCAGTGAACCCCAAAGGGAGCCAAAACTGTTTTTT
. TRBJ1-2 . TRBV5-1 CASSLTSVSLRTYGYTF TGCGCCAGCAGCTTGACCTCTGTTTCACTCCGGACTTATGGCTACACCTTC
TRBD1 TRBJ1-2 . TRBV4-1 CASSQVLTGYGYTF TGCGCCAGCAGCCAAGTTTTGACAGGGTATGGCTACACCTTC
. TRBJ2-1 . TRBV5-4 CASSLGEYNEQFF TGTGCCAGCAGCCTTGGAGAGTACAATGAGCAGTTCTTC
TRBD1 TRBJ1-1 . TRBV6-5 CASAIDRVPNTEAFF TGTGCCAGCGCTATCGACAGGGTCCCGAACACTGAAGCTTTCTTT
TRBD2 TRBJ2-3 once TRBV28 CASSSPGTSDNTDTQYF TGTGCCAGCAGTTCTCCCGGGACTAGCGACAACACAGATACGCAGTATTTT
TRBD1 TRBJ2-7 few TRBV7-3 CASSPGTGGNYEQYF TGTGCCAGCAGCCCTGGGACAGGGGGGAACTACGAGCAGTACTTC
TRBD1 TRBJ1-5 . TRBV28 CASTGQVNQPQHF TGTGCCAGTACGGGACAGGTCAATCAGCCCCAGCATTTT
. TRBJ1-6 . TRBV5-1 CASSLDAVRGSPLHF TGCGCCAGCAGCTTGGATGCGGTCCGGGGATCACCCCTCCACTTT
. TRBJ2-2 . TRBV5-1 CASSLDPITGGELFF TGCGCCAGCAGCTTGGACCCTATCACGGGCGGGGAGCTGTTTTTT
TRBD1 TRBJ1-6 . TRBV6-2/TRBV6-3 CASSQGQFSLHF TGTGCCAGCAGTCAGGGACAGTTTTCCCTCCACTTT